Below, one TCR beta chain is given with its context. Its specificity is not known. Donors were ostensibly healthy at sampling, although undocumented immune exposures were probable. This sample is drawn from a study of cytomegalovirus exposure and HLA in healthy donors. The wider study: Earlier results showed 117 million unique TCR beta sequences derived from roughly 200 million T cells. Counted in an early data release were about 85 million unique TCRs from HLA-typed donors.

This CDR3 region has 14 residues. CDR1 is MNHNY, CDR2 SVGAGI, per germline (reference sequence). V was clipped by 7 bases and J by 6 bases, with 13 bases between them. Overall study results and limits: Per a later analysis, 18,000 or so TCR beta sequences showed association with HLA alleles at 0.05 false discovery rate.

In the PCR, 60 Vbeta and 13 Jbeta primers were used. Clones were read by immunoSEQ multiplex PCR, and TCRdb kept only the in-frame ones, dropping some. The sample lists about 170,000 clones, 60% to 80% occurring once. This clonotype originated in a woman aged 45-60 years in good health and CMV-seropositive. Sequencing was done on a sample of PBMCs. The chain has TRBV6-6 and TRBJ1-6; D gene unclear. The CDR3 nucleotides are TGTGCCAGCACTCTCCTCAGGTTTAATTCACCCCTCCACTTT. This gives the protein CASTLLRFNSPLHF.